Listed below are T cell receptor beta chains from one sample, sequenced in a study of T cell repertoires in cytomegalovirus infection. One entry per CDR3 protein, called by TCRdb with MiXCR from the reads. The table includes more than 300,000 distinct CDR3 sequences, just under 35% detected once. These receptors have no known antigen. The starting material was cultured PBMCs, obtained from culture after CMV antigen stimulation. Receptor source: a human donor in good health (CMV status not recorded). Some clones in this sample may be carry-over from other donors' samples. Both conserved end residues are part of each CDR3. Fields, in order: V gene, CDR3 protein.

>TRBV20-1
CSAPTRWGGRGNQPQHF
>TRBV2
CASSAPSGRNEQFF
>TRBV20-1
CSAPRQGRYEQYF
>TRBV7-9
CASSLGDGTGRYEQYF
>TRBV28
CASSLSVGGYTF
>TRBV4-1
CASSPLFANTGELFF
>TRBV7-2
CASSLPAARPDTQYF
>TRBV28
CASSRYREPGNTIYF
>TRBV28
CASSQVAVYGYTF
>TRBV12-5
CASGLYGEQFF